This T cell receptor (beta chain) appears in the sequencing data of a study of blood T cells in healthy people across ages. The overall study: Template switching retrieved approximately one barcoded beta molecule for each two T cells. General study points: Unknown donor CMV status possibly confounded expanded clonotype changes.

This CDR3 comprises 15 residues. From germline, CDR1 is SGHNT and CDR2 YYREEE (reference sequence). The V and J ends lost 3 bases and 5 bases respectively, with 17 bases between them. About this clonotype itself: Its antigen is undetermined.

Combining a sample-barcoded 5' primer with a J-beta primer mix, a second PCR ran for 7 to 11 cycles. One entry per CDR3 protein, called by TCRdb with MiXCR from the 5' RACE reads. The repertoire includes roughly 1.4 million distinct CDR3 sequences, 45% to 70% of them detected once, and 6.5% to 8% sits in the top ten. The chain is built from TRBV5-4 and TRBJ2-5, with D possibly matching TRBD2 (7 bases). The sequence came from a young man in good health. The sequenced sample consisted of blood. In DNA, the CDR3 is TGTGCCAGCAGCTGGGGGGGTCGGGGGCGGGAGACCCAGTACTTC. Translated, it gives CASSWGGRGRETQYF.